This T cell receptor (beta chain) stems from a study of T-cell reconstitution after alpha-beta-depleted transplantation in children. Germline CDR1 DFQATT, CDR2 SNEGSKA (reference sequence). The CDR3 length is 14 residues. V lost 7 bases and J lost 0; bases outside the gene matches: 6. A library of TCRbeta sequences, prepared with unique molecular identifiers, was generated. TCRdb reprocessed the PCR reads via MiXCR and lists one record per CDR3 protein. The table shows fewer than 250,000 distinct CDR3 sequences, with 6.5% to 10% occurring only once. Here the sequenced sample was PBMCs, mostly from graft donor cells, taken 180 days after TCRalphabeta/CD19-depleted stem cell transplant. The rearrangement joins TRBV20-1 to TRBJ2-3, with 8 bases fitting TRBD2. The origin of this receptor is a male patient younger than 18 who had a stem cell transplant for acute lymphoblastic leukemia, so the T cells may come from the graft donor. The CDR3 DNA sequence: TGCAGTGGGGGTAAGCGGGAGAGCACAGATACGCAGTATTTT. Its protein product is CSGGKRESTDTQYF.